This T cell receptor (beta chain) derives from a study of shared clonotypes between healthy human individuals. Broader study findings: With a handful of donors compared, around 5% of naive CD4 clonotypes were shared. Donor scarcity curtailed the genetic and exposure-history diversity represented herein.

Points on this clone: Antigen specificity is unknown.

Per sorted-subset replicate PCR, input was roughly 220 ng DNA, representing about 30,000 T cell genomes. Some clones are missing from TCRdb's copy, which holds only in-frame ones; the method was immunoSEQ multiplex PCR. The sample holds over a million clones, roughly 80% seen once. The TCR comes from a young man in good health. Sequenced input: memory CD4+ T cells sorted from blood. Subset: CD45RA-negative fraction.

CDR3 sequence: CASSAPGQGNVAFF. In DNA form, the CDR3 reads TGTGCCAGCAGTGCCCCGGGACAGGGAAATGTTGCTTTCTTT. J is TRBJ1-1 and V is TRBV6-1; 9 nucleotides line up with TRBD1. This CDR3 region has 14 residues. The V gene end was trimmed by 4 bases and the J gene end by 11 bases; junction bases not matched to a gene: 11. Germline CDR1 reads MNHNS; CDR2 reads SASEGT.